The rows below give T cell receptor beta chains drawn from one sample of a study of control samples from healthy donors and cancer patients. TCRdb's table, derived via immunoSEQ multiplex PCR, lists solely in-frame clones and lacks some. The top ten clones hold 1.5% of a sample with 75,000 to 95,000 clones, 93% of them seen once. Sample: blood. The receptors derive from a woman in her twenties or thirties in good health. Both conserved end residues are part of each CDR3. D genes are given only for firm matches. The listing skips clone size in some rows; elsewhere it reads once, few, many or a size class.

>TRBV23-1|-|TRBJ2-7|-
CASSQFRPGWGYEQYF
TGCGCCAGCAGCCAATTCCGTCCCGGGTGGGGTTACGAGCAGTACTTC
>TRBV7-3|once|TRBJ2-3|TRBD2
CASSSGLAGTDTQYF
TGTGCCAGCAGCTCGGGACTAGCGGGGACAGATACGCAGTATTTT
>TRBV7-9|once|TRBJ2-2|TRBD2
CASSRLAGNTGELFF
TGTGCCAGCAGCCGACTAGCGGGGAACACCGGGGAGCTGTTTTTT
>TRBV5-1|-|TRBJ2-2|TRBD2
CASSEGLAGGPGTGELFF
TGCGCCAGCAGCGAGGGACTAGCGGGAGGGCCGGGAACCGGGGAGCTGTTTTTT
>TRBV27|-|TRBJ2-7|-
CAGSLRGPYEQYF
TGTGCCGGCAGTTTACGGGGGCCCTACGAGCAGTACTTC
>TRBV18|-|TRBJ1-4|-
CASSRGSFGRSTNEKLFF
TGTGCCAGCTCACGCGGTAGTTTCGGGCGATCAACTAATGAAAAACTGTTTTTT
>TRBV18|-|TRBJ2-3|-
CASSRGSRTDTQYF
TGTGCCAGCTCACGAGGGAGTCGTACAGATACGCAGTATTTT
>TRBV5-4|-|TRBJ2-1|TRBD2
CASSSYLTSGQTYSYNEQFF
TGTGCCAGCAGCTCCTACTTGACTAGCGGCCAAACCTACTCCTACAATGAGCAGTTCTTC
>TRBV29-1|-|TRBJ1-3|-
CSVWVDRNTIYF
TGCAGCGTTTGGGTGGACCGAAACACCATATATTTT
>TRBV6-1|-|TRBJ2-3|-
CASSEARRDTQYF
TGTGCCAGCAGTGAAGCGCGGCGAGATACGCAGTATTTT
>TRBV4-2|-|TRBJ1-2|TRBD1
CASSQRTEGAYGYTF
TGTGCCAGCAGCCAACGTACCGAGGGGGCCTATGGCTACACCTTC
>TRBV5-1|-|TRBJ2-3|-
CASSLAGRGQYF
TGCGCCAGCAGCTTGGCTGGACGGGGGCAGTATTTT
>TRBV3-1/TRBV3-2|-|TRBJ1-3|-
CASRGSGNTIYF
TGTGCCAGCAGAGGCTCTGGAAACACCATATATTTT
>TRBV11-3|-|TRBJ2-7|TRBD2
CASSLGGSGASYEQYF
TGTGCCAGCAGCTTAGGTGGTAGCGGGGCCTCCTACGAGCAGTACTTC
>TRBV9|-|TRBJ2-2|-
CASSVEGAGELFF
TGTGCCAGCAGCGTAGAGGGGGCCGGGGAGCTGTTTTTT
>TRBV4-1|-|TRBJ1-5|-
CASSQEQADQPQHF
TGCGCCAGCAGCCAAGAACAGGCTGATCAGCCCCAGCATTTT
>TRBV6-5|once|TRBJ2-5|TRBD2
CASRGGLQETQYF
TGTGCCAGCAGGGGAGGGCTTCAAGAGACCCAGTACTTC
>TRBV7-2|few|TRBJ1-1|TRBD1
CASSLQGAVTEAFF
TGTGCCAGCAGCTTACAGGGGGCCGTGACTGAAGCTTTCTTT
>TRBV5-1|-|TRBJ1-1|TRBD1
CASSLKGDRAAFF
TGCGCCAGCAGCTTGAAGGGGGACAGGGCGGCTTTCTTT
>TRBV19|-|TRBJ1-5|-
CASSTQGGSNQPQHF
TGTGCCAGTAGTACACAGGGAGGGAGCAATCAGCCCCAGCATTTT
>TRBV7-6|-|TRBJ1-2|-
CASSLVGPGDGYTF
TGTGCCAGCAGCTTAGTAGGGCCAGGGGATGGCTACACCTTC
>TRBV7-9|-|TRBJ2-7|-
CASSLVRGMGEQYF
TGTGCCAGCAGCTTAGTTCGAGGGATGGGGGAGCAGTACTTC
>TRBV11-2|-|TRBJ1-1|-
CASSGQGTEAFF
TGTGCCAGCAGCGGTCAGGGCACTGAAGCTTTCTTT
>TRBV3-1/TRBV3-2|-|TRBJ2-7|-
CASSQEQDDEQYF
TGTGCCAGCAGCCAAGAGCAGGATGACGAGCAGTACTTC
>TRBV29-1|-|TRBJ2-1|-
CSVEGGGAFKRYNEQFF
TGCAGCGTTGAAGGTGGGGGGGCTTTTAAGAGATACAATGAGCAGTTCTTC
>TRBV15|-|TRBJ2-3|-
CATSSGTSTDTQYF
TGTGCCACCAGCTCCGGGACTAGCACAGATACGCAGTATTTT
>TRBV19|once|TRBJ1-1|TRBD1
CASSIGDRAEAFF
TGTGCCAGTAGTATAGGGGACAGAGCGGAAGCTTTCTTT
>TRBV3-1/TRBV3-2|-|TRBJ1-1|-
CASSLQGNTEAFF
TGTGCCAGCAGCCTACAGGGGAACACTGAAGCTTTCTTT
>TRBV27|-|TRBJ2-2|-
CASSPARTGELFF
TGTGCCAGCAGTCCCGCGAGGACCGGGGAGCTGTTTTTT
>TRBV6-1|few|TRBJ2-5|-
CASSENRVETQYF
TGTGCCAGCAGTGAAAACAGGGTTGAGACCCAGTACTTC
>TRBV11-2|-|TRBJ1-3|-
CASSFDTRSGNTIYF
TGTGCCAGCAGCTTTGACACCCGCTCTGGAAACACCATATATTTT
>TRBV30|-|TRBJ1-2|-
CAWTLTGLKNGYTF
TGTGCCTGGACTCTGACAGGACTAAAAAACGGCTACACCTTC
>TRBV5-8|-|TRBJ1-5|-
CASSLGYGIRSNQPQHF
TGTGCCAGCAGCTTGGGGTACGGAATTAGGAGCAATCAGCCCCAGCATTTT
>TRBV9|-|TRBJ1-1|-
CASSVVPEDTEAFF
TGTGCCAGCAGCGTAGTGCCGGAGGACACTGAAGCTTTCTTT
>TRBV5-5|-|TRBJ2-1|-
CASSFFEVPRGEQFF
TGTGCCAGCAGCTTCTTCGAAGTACCCAGGGGTGAGCAGTTCTTC
>TRBV3-1/TRBV3-2|once|TRBJ1-1|-
CASSQESPGWSTEAFF
TGTGCCAGCAGCCAAGAGAGTCCAGGTTGGAGCACTGAAGCTTTCTTT
>TRBV7-6|-|TRBJ2-5|TRBD2
CASSWGGPGSGSEQETQYF
TGTGCCAGCAGCTGGGGAGGACCAGGTAGCGGGAGTGAACAAGAGACCCAGTACTTC
>TRBV2|-|TRBJ1-1|TRBD1
CASSETGYSEAFF
TGTGCCAGCAGTGAGACAGGGTATTCTGAAGCTTTCTTT
>TRBV5-6|-|TRBJ2-7|-
CASSLVGGLGNSYEQYF
TGTGCCAGCAGCTTGGTGGGAGGCCTTGGGAACTCCTACGAGCAGTACTTC
>TRBV5-5|-|TRBJ2-7|-
CASSSRDHYEQYF
TGTGCCAGCAGCTCCCGGGACCACTACGAGCAGTACTTC
>TRBV28|-|TRBJ1-6|-
CASSSGLQGISSPLHF
TGTGCCAGCAGTTCAGGTTTGCAGGGAATAAGCTCACCCCTCCACTTT
>TRBV6-5|-|TRBJ2-7|-
CASSQQVYEQYF
TGTGCCAGCAGTCAGCAAGTCTACGAGCAGTACTTC
>TRBV5-6|once|TRBJ1-5|TRBD1
CASSADRDQPQHF
TGTGCCAGCAGCGCGGACAGGGATCAGCCCCAGCATTTT
>TRBV10-3|-|TRBJ1-1|-
CAISEGPNTEAFF
TGTGCCATCAGTGAGGGCCCTAACACTGAAGCTTTCTTT
>TRBV6-1|-|TRBJ1-6|-
CASSERGGQDSPLHF
TGTGCCAGCAGTGAAAGAGGGGGGCAAGATTCACCCCTCCACTTT
>TRBV18|once|TRBJ2-1|-
CASSPLAGQYNEQFF
TGTGCCAGCTCACCCTTGGCGGGCCAATACAATGAGCAGTTCTTC
>TRBV7-9|-|TRBJ2-1|TRBD1
CASSRTGSSYNEQFF
TGTGCCAGCAGCCGGACAGGGAGCTCCTACAATGAGCAGTTCTTC
>TRBV6-5|once|TRBJ2-1|-
CASSYFGDEQFF
TGTGCCAGCAGTTACTTCGGCGATGAGCAGTTCTTC
>TRBV11-2|-|TRBJ2-3|-
CASSLAPDTQYF
TGTGCCAGCAGCTTAGCTCCAGATACGCAGTATTTT
>TRBV7-9|-|TRBJ2-5|-
CASSYGQQETQYF
TGTGCCAGCAGCTACGGACAGCAAGAGACCCAGTACTTC
>TRBV18|-|TRBJ2-7|-
CASSPSEGTYEQYF
TGTGCCAGCTCACCAAGCGAGGGGACCTACGAGCAGTACTTC
>TRBV13|once|TRBJ1-1|TRBD1
CASSPNWDRGKGEAFF
TGTGCCAGCAGCCCAAACTGGGACAGGGGTAAGGGTGAAGCTTTCTTT
>TRBV2|-|TRBJ2-5|-
CASSVQGVETQYF
TGTGCCAGCAGTGTACAGGGAGTCGAGACCCAGTACTTC
>TRBV14|-|TRBJ1-2|TRBD1
CASSQETGSYGYTF
TGTGCCAGCAGCCAGGAGACAGGGTCCTATGGCTACACCTTC
>TRBV7-9|-|TRBJ2-5|-
CASSPLTSQFPMETQYF
TGTGCCAGCAGCCCTCTGACAAGTCAATTCCCTATGGAAACCCAGTACTTC
>TRBV2|-|TRBJ1-2|-
CASGYRDDYTF
TGTGCCAGCGGTTACAGGGATGACTACACCTTC
>TRBV7-9|-|TRBJ2-7|-
CASSATKDIYEQYF
TGTGCCAGCAGCGCGACCAAGGACATCTACGAGCAGTACTTC
>TRBV7-9|-|TRBJ1-4|-
CASSSHSFKGTGTNEKLFF
TGTGCCAGCAGCTCCCACTCCTTTAAGGGGACTGGGACTAATGAAAAACTGTTTTTT
>TRBV6-2/TRBV6-3|-|TRBJ2-1|-
CASSYRETNEQFF
TGTGCCAGCAGTTACAGGGAAACGAATGAGCAGTTCTTC